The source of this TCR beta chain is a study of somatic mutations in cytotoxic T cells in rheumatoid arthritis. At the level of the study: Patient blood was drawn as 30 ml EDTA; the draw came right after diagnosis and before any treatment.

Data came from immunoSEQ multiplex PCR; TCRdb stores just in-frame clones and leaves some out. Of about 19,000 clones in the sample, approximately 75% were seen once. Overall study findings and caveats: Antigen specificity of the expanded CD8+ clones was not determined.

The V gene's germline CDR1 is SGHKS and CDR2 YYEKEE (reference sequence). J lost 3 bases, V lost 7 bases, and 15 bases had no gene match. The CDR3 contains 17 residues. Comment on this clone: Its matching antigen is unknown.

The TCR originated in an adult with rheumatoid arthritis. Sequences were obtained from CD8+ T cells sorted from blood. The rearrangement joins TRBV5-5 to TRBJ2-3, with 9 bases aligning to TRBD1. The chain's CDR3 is CASSPGSGDRVTDTQYF. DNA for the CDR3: TGTGCCAGCTCGCCCGGAAGTGGGGACAGGGTAACAGATACGCAGTATTTT.